This is a list of T cell receptor beta chains from one sample in a study of blood T cells in healthy people across ages. TCRdb independently ran MiXCR on the 5' RACE reads; one entry per CDR3 protein. The data hold around 1,100,000 distinct CDR3 sequences, with roughly two fifths observed a single time. The source material was blood. The receptors come from a man younger than 35 in good health. Each CDR3 is given with its conserved first and last residue. D genes are given only for firm matches. Rows give clone size only sometimes, using once, few, many, or a class for an expanded clone.

TRBV7-9,.,.,TRBJ2-4,CASSSLSTGNIQYF,TGTGCCAGCAGCTCCCTCTCAACGGGGAACATTCAGTACTTC
TRBV7-9,few,.,TRBJ1-1,CASSPRTKEAFF,TGTGCCAGCAGCCCCCGGACGAAGGAGGCTTTCTTT
TRBV7-9,.,.,TRBJ1-2,CASVTGFDMNYGYTF,TGTGCCAGCGTGACCGGTTTTGATATGAACTATGGCTACACCTTC
TRBV12-3/TRBV12-4,.,.,TRBJ2-3,CASTPDTDTQYF,TGTGCCAGCACCCCGGACACAGATACGCAGTATTTT
TRBV20-1,few,TRBD1,TRBJ1-2,CSARDRTGDNGYTF,TGCAGTGCTAGAGATAGGACAGGGGATAATGGCTACACCTTC
TRBV7-2,.,TRBD1,TRBJ2-1,CASSLGGTGHNEQFF,TGTGCCAGCAGCTTAGGTGGGACAGGGCACAATGAGCAGTTCTTC
TRBV6-6,.,.,TRBJ2-7,CASSSQKSEQYF,TGTGCCAGCAGTTCGCAGAAGAGCGAGCAGTACTTC
TRBV27,.,.,TRBJ1-2,CASSLSPIAGGYTF,TGTGCCAGCAGTTTATCCCCCATTGCGGGGGGCTACACCTTC
TRBV6-5,.,.,TRBJ2-6,CASSPRFSGANVLTF,TGTGCCAGCAGTCCCCGTTTCTCTGGGGCCAACGTCCTGACTTTC
TRBV7-8,.,.,TRBJ1-4,CASSLWGALGANEKLFF,TGTGCCAGCAGCTTATGGGGGGCGCTAGGCGCTAATGAAAAACTGTTTTTT
TRBV4-1,.,.,TRBJ2-7,CASRLEPSDYEQYF,TGCGCCAGCAGACTGGAGCCGTCGGACTACGAGCAGTACTTC
TRBV30,few,TRBD1,TRBJ1-1,CAWSGQGREAFF,TGTGCCTGGAGTGGACAGGGGCGAGAAGCTTTCTTT
TRBV7-9,.,.,TRBJ2-3,CASSSSGSTQYF,TGTGCCAGCAGCTCCTCAGGGTCTACGCAGTATTTT
TRBV18,few,TRBD2,TRBJ2-3,CASSPGTSVGIDTQYF,TGTGCCAGCTCACCAGGAACTAGCGTTGGTATAGATACGCAGTATTTT
TRBV3-1,.,.,TRBJ2-7,CASSRKRDRLYEQYF,TGTGCCAGCAGTAGAAAGCGGGACAGACTCTACGAGCAGTACTTC
TRBV4-2,few,TRBD2,TRBJ2-2,CASSAGALAGKELFF,TGTGCCAGCAGCGCAGGGGCACTAGCGGGGAAGGAGCTGTTTTTT
TRBV4-1,.,TRBD1,TRBJ1-5,CASSLYRDSRQPQHF,TGCGCCAGCAGCCTGTACCGGGACAGTCGGCAGCCCCAGCATTTT
TRBV7-6,few,.,TRBJ2-5,CASSLAVQGETQYF,TGTGCCAGCAGCTTAGCGGTGCAGGGAGAGACCCAGTACTTC
TRBV4-3,.,.,TRBJ2-6,CASSQEVRVYHSGANVLTF,TGCGCCAGCAGCCAAGAAGTTCGGGTGTACCACTCTGGGGCCAACGTCCTGACTTTC
TRBV7-9,.,.,TRBJ1-2,CASSFGGRTNYGYTF,TGTGCCAGCAGCTTCGGGGGACGTACTAACTATGGCTACACCTTC
TRBV6-4,.,.,TRBJ1-6,CASSDGNSPPHF,TGTGCCAGCAGTGACGGGAATTCACCCCCCCACTTT
TRBV2,.,TRBD2,TRBJ2-7,CASSVAGGVYEQYF,TGTGCCAGCAGTGTAGCGGGGGGGGTCTACGAGCAGTACTTC
TRBV20-1,few,.,TRBJ2-1,CSAQIREQFF,TGCAGTGCTCAAATTCGGGAGCAGTTCTTC
TRBV7-9,.,.,TRBJ1-5,CASSLGGNRPQHF,TGTGCCAGCAGCTTAGGGGGGAACAGGCCCCAGCATTTT
TRBV11-2,.,.,TRBJ2-3,CASRAASLVNTDTQYF,TGTGCCAGCAGGGCGGCCTCCCTTGTTAACACAGATACGCAGTATTTT
TRBV7-8,.,.,TRBJ2-5,CASSLARILGRNEQYF,TGTGCCAGCAGCTTAGCGAGGATACTAGGAAGGAATGAGCAGTACTTC
TRBV29-1,few,.,TRBJ1-2,CSVVDTNYGYTF,TGCAGCGTTGTGGACACAAACTATGGCTACACCTTC
TRBV16,.,.,TRBJ1-5,CASSQEGTDQPQHF,TGTGCCAGCAGCCAAGAGGGGACTGATCAGCCCCAGCATTTT
TRBV14,few,.,TRBJ2-7,CASSQDWGRADEQYF,TGTGCCAGCAGCCAAGATTGGGGGCGCGCGGACGAGCAGTACTTC
TRBV20-1,.,TRBD1,TRBJ1-4,CSASVETGSEKLFF,TGCAGTGCTAGCGTGGAGACAGGGTCTGAAAAACTGTTTTTT
TRBV4-2,few,.,TRBJ2-7,CASSPRLESYNEQYF,TGTGCCAGCAGCCCCAGACTAGAGAGCTACAATGAGCAGTACTTC
TRBV9,few,.,TRBJ2-1,CASSVVPQRNEQFF,TGTGCCAGCAGCGTAGTTCCCCAAAGGAATGAGCAGTTCTTC
TRBV27,many,.,TRBJ2-6,CASSLLSGANVLTF,TGTGCCAGCAGTCTTTTATCTGGGGCCAACGTCCTGACTTTC
TRBV7-2,few,TRBD1,TRBJ1-2,CASSLVVGVEGQNYGYTF,TGTGCCAGCAGCTTAGTTGTGGGGGTAGAGGGACAGAACTATGGCTACACCTTC
TRBV4-3,.,.,TRBJ1-5,CASSQDISSRGYQPQHF,TGCGCCAGCAGCCAAGATATATCTTCCAGGGGTTATCAGCCCCAGCATTTT
TRBV6-5,.,.,TRBJ1-2,CASSYQLGNYGYTF,TGTGCCAGCAGTTACCAATTGGGGAACTATGGCTACACCTTC
TRBV29-1,.,.,TRBJ1-1,CSVERKGQDTEAFF,TGCAGCGTTGAAAGGAAGGGGCAGGATACTGAAGCTTTCTTT
TRBV5-1,.,.,TRBJ2-1,CASSADRTYNEQFF,TGCGCCAGCAGCGCCGACAGAACCTACAATGAGCAGTTCTTC
TRBV13,few,.,TRBJ2-1,CASTERGGPRNNEQFF,TGTGCCAGCACCGAGAGGGGCGGGCCTCGGAACAATGAGCAGTTCTTC
TRBV6-2/TRBV6-3,few,.,TRBJ2-7,CASSYTETYEQYF,TGTGCCAGCAGTTACACAGAAACCTACGAGCAGTACTTC
TRBV20-1,.,.,TRBJ1-1,CSAFPGTNTEAFF,TGCAGTGCTTTTCCAGGCACGAACACTGAAGCTTTCTTT
TRBV11-2,.,.,TRBJ2-7,CASSLGWGHNEQYF,TGTGCCAGCAGCTTAGGATGGGGACACAATGAGCAGTACTTC
TRBV11-2,.,.,TRBJ1-3,CASSLTGTPGYTIYF,TGTGCCAGCAGCCTAACAGGAACCCCGGGGTACACCATATATTTT
TRBV29-1,.,.,TRBJ2-3,CSVEGGGGDTQYF,TGCAGCGTTGAGGGAGGGGGAGGAGATACGCAGTATTTT
TRBV6-6,.,.,TRBJ1-1,CASSFGEALNTEAFF,TGTGCCAGCAGTTTCGGGGAGGCCCTGAACACTGAAGCTTTCTTT
TRBV27,.,.,TRBJ1-6,CASSLVTPLAGSGSPPHF,TGTGCCAGCAGTTTGGTCACCCCCTTGGCGGGCTCGGGTTCACCCCCCCACTTT
TRBV4-3,.,.,TRBJ2-3,CASSQDWDRGTDTQYF,TGCGCCAGCAGCCAAGATTGGGATCGGGGCACAGATACGCAGTATTTT
TRBV12-3/TRBV12-4,.,.,TRBJ2-3,CASRVDTQYF,TGTGCCAGCAGGGTAGATACGCAGTATTTT
TRBV20-1,.,.,TRBJ2-1,CSGLEGDSYNEQFF,TGCAGTGGGTTGGAAGGAGATTCCTACAATGAGCAGTTCTTC
TRBV9,.,TRBD2,TRBJ2-3,CASSAGTSGALPQYF,TGTGCCAGCAGCGCCGGGACTAGCGGGGCCCTACCGCAGTATTTT
TRBV14,.,.,TRBJ1-4,CASSQDRGGWDEKLFF,TGTGCCAGCAGCCAAGATCGGGGCGGATGGGATGAAAAACTGTTTTTT
TRBV29-1,few,TRBD2,TRBJ2-7,CSVRTSGEGYNEQYF,TGCAGCGTACGCACTAGCGGGGAGGGTTACAATGAGCAGTACTTC
TRBV20-1,.,TRBD1,TRBJ2-7,CSAPGTGGSYEQYF,TGCAGTGCTCCCGGCACAGGGGGCTCCTACGAGCAGTACTTC
TRBV7-2,few,.,TRBJ1-1,CASSLAGESTEAFF,TGTGCCAGCAGCTTAGCAGGGGAAAGCACTGAAGCTTTCTTT
TRBV9,few,TRBD1,TRBJ2-5,CASSVAGAGGVETQYF,TGTGCCAGCAGCGTAGCTGGGGCAGGGGGCGTAGAGACCCAGTACTTC
TRBV4-3,.,.,TRBJ2-3,CASSQLSSRTLSQITQYF,TGCGCCAGCAGCCAATTATCATCCCGGACTTTATCACAGATAACGCAGTATTTT
TRBV7-2,.,.,TRBJ2-7,CASSTTGLEQYF,TGTGCCAGCAGCACCACAGGGCTCGAGCAGTACTTC
TRBV4-1,many,.,TRBJ2-1,CASSPQGNEQFF,TGTGCCAGCAGCCCGCAGGGGAACGAGCAGTTCTTC
TRBV7-2,few,.,TRBJ1-5,CASSLSSGSNQPQHF,TGTGCCAGCAGCTTATCTTCAGGGAGCAATCAGCCCCAGCATTTT
TRBV12-3/TRBV12-4,.,.,TRBJ1-1,CASSSYPVGRANTEAFF,TGTGCCAGCAGTTCCTACCCGGTGGGGCGGGCGAACACTGAAGCTTTCTTT